This TCR beta chain was identified in a study of blood T cell repertoires in COVID-19. Overall study context: The United States, Italy and Spain supplied acute and convalescent COVID-19 samples. In each case, the material was cDNA or gDNA derived from T cells, B-cell-depleted T cells, or PBMCs.

There are 16 residues in the CDR3. Per the germline V gene, CDR1 is LNHNV and CDR2 is YYDKDF (reference sequence). V was clipped by 1 base and J by 5 bases, with 14 bases between them. This table comes from immunoSEQ multiplex PCR, and its TCRdb copy is limited to in-frame clones, with some not included. The data show tens of thousands of clones, around 81% seen once. This TCR was recovered from a man between 65 and 80 years old with acute or convalescent COVID-19. Sequenced material: peripheral blood. The chain uses TRBV15 and TRBJ2-2, with TRBD2 as a possible D gene (5 bases). CDR3 protein: CATSRGAGGLTGELFF. CDR3 bases: TGTGCCACCAGCAGAGGGGCCGGAGGTCTTACCGGGGAGCTGTTTTTT. The whole variable domain, filled in from reference TRBV15 and TRBJ2-2, reads DAMVIQNPRYQVTQFGKPVTLSCSQTLNHNVMYWYQQKSSQAPKLLFHYYDKDFNNEADTPDNFQSRRPNTSFCFLDIRSPGLGDTAMYLCATSRGAGGLTGELFFGEGSRLTVL.